The TCR beta chain described here comes from a study of T cell responses to AZD1222 COVID-19 vaccine. Study-wide findings and caveats: After two AZD1222 doses, spike-specific TCR breadth and depth rose versus day 0. In the spike-specific TCR repertoire, nearly half reportedly target unmutated variant regions. Just 6 or 7 AZD1222 recipients were seropositive at baseline.

Assay: immunoSEQ multiplex PCR; the TCRdb copy retains only in-frame clones and omits some. The sample consists of 120,000 or so clones, under 95% of them appearing once. As regards this clone: Its antigen remains unidentified.

The CDR3 runs to 14 residues. The germline V gene has CDR1 MNHEY and CDR2 SMNVEV (reference sequence). Trimming removed 5 bases from V and 5 bases from J, with 13 bases in between. The material sequenced was peripheral blood, taken on day 0 of AZD1222 vaccination. This rearrangement joins TRBV27 to TRBJ1-5; D is possibly TRBD1 (5 bases). This TCR came from an adult in good health. The CDR3 DNA sequence: TGTGCCAGCAGTCCGGGACGGAGGGATCAGCCCCAGCATTTT. Translation gives CASSPGRRDQPQHF.